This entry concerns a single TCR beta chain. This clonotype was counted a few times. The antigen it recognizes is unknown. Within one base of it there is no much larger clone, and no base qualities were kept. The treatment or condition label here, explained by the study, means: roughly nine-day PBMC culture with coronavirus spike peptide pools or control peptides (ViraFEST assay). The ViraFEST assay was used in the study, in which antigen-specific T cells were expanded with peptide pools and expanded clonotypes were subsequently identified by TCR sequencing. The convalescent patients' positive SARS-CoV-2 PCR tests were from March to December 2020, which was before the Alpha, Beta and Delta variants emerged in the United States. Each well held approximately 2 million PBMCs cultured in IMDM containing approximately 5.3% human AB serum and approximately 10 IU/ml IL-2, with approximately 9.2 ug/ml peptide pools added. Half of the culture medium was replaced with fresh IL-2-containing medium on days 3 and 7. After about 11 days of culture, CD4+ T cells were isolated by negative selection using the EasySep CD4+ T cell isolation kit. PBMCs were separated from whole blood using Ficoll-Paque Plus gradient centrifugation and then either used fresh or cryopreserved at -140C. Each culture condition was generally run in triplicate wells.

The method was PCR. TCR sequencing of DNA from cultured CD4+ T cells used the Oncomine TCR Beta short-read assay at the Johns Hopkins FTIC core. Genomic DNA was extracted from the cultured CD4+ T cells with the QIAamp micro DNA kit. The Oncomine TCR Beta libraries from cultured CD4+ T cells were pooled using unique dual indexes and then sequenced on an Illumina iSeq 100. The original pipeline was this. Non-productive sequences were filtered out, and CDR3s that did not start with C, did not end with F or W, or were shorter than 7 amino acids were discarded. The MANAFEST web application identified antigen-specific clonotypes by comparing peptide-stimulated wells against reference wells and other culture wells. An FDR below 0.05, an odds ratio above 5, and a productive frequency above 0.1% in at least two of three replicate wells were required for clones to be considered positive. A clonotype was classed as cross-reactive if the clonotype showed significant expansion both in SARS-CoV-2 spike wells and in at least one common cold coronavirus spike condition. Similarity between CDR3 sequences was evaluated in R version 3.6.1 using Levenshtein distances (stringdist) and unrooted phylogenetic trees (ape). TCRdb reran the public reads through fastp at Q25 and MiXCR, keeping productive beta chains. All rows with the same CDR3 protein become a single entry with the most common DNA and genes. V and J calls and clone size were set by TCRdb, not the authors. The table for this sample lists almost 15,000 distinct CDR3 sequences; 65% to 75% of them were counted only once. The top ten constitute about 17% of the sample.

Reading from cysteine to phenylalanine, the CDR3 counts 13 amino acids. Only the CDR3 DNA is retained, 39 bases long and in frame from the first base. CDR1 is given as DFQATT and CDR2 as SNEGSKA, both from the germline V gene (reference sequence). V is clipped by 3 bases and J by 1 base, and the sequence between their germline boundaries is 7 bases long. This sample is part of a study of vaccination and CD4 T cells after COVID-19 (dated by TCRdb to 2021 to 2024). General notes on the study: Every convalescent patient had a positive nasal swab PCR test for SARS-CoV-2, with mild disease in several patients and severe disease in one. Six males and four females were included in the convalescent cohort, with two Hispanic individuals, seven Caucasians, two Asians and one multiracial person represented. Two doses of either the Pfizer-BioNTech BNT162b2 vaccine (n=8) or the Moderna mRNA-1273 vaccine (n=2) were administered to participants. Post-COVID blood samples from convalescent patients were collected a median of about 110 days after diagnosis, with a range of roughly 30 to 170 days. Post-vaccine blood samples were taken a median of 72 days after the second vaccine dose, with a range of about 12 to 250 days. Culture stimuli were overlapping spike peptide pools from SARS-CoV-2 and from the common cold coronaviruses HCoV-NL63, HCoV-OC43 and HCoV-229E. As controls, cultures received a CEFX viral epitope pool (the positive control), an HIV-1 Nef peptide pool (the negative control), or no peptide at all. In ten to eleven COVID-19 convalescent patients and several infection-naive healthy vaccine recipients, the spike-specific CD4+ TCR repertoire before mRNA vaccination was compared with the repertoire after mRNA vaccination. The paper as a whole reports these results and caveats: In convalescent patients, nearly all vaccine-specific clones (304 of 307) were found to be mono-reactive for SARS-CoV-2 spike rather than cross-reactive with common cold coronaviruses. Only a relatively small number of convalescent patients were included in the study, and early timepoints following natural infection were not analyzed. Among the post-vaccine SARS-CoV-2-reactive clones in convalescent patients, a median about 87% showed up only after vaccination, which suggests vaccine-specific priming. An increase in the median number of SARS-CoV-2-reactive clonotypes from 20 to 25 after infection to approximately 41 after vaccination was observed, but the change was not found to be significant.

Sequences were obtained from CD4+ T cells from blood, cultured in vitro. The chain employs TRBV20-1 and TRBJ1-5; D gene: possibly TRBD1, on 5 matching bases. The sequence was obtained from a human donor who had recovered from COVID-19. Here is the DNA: TGCAGTGCTAGCAGGGACAGCAATCAGCCCCAGCATTTT. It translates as CSASRDSNQPQHF.